These 9 T cell receptor beta chains originate from one sample sequenced in a study of T cells after yellow fever vaccination. Using its own MiXCR run on the 5' RACE reads, TCRdb lists one record per CDR3 protein. Of around 260,000 distinct CDR3 sequences detected, over 4.5% appear once; the ten largest clones hold roughly 3.3%. The sample here was CD4+ T cells sorted from PBMCs, taken on the day of the yellow fever booster vaccination. The receptors here all came from a man younger than 35 who received the YFV17D yellow fever vaccine.

At least ten counts were recorded for this clonotype. The chain joins TRBV5-6 to TRBJ2-1, with D tentatively TRBD1 (5 bases). The V end lost 2 bases, the J end lost 8 bases, and 14 bases lay between the germline ends. The germline V gene has CDR1 SGHDT and CDR2 YYEEEE. This CDR3 spans 14 amino acids. CDR3 bases: TGTGCCAGCAGCTTCTTGGTGATCAGGGATGAGCAGTTCTTC. It yields the protein CASSFLVIRDEQFF.

There are a few counts of this clonotype. The chain joins TRBV6-5 to TRBJ1-4; 7 nucleotides agree with TRBD1. This CDR3 spans 14 amino acids. Trimming cost V 0 bases and J 6 bases; bases outside gene matches: 1. CDR1 is MNHEY and CDR2 is SVGAGI in the germline V gene. The CDR3 reads CASSYSRGDEKLFF. The CDR3 DNA is TGTGCCAGCAGTTACTCCAGGGGGGATGAAAAACTGTTTTTT.

V is TRBV10-1 and J is TRBJ2-3, with 8 bases identical to TRBD2. Looked up from germline, CDR1 is WNHNN and CDR2 is SYGVQD (reference sequence). The CDR3 has 15 residues. V lost 9 bases and J lost 0; bases outside the gene matches: 8. DNA of the CDR3: TGCGCCAGAGAGAAGCGGGGGTCGAGCACAGATACGCAGTATTTT. Its translation is CAREKRGSSTDTQYF.

This clonotype was seen more than once but under ten times. This rearrangement joins TRBV12-3 or TRBV12-4 to TRBJ1-4; D gene ambiguous. This CDR3 region has 17 residues. The V and J ends lost 1 base and 5 bases respectively, with 17 bases between them. CDR3 sequence reads: CASSLGQTTVRNEKLFF. For the CDR3, the DNA is TGTGCCAGCAGTTTAGGGCAGACCACCGTACGGAATGAAAAACTGTTTTTT.

Concerning this clonotype itself: This may come from a read error, since a much larger clone is one base off. The V call is TRBV6-5, the J call TRBJ2-3, with 7 bases lining up with TRBD1. Unmatched junction bases numbered 6, after V lost 6 bases and J lost 3 bases. CDR3 length equals 14 residues. Per germline, CDR1 MNHEY and CDR2 SVGAGI. This CDR3 reads CASSNKQGTDTQYF. CDR3 DNA sequence: TGTGCCAGCAGCAACAAACAGGGGACAGATACGCAGTATTTT.

This clonotype was counted only a few times. The chain employs TRBV6-2 or TRBV6-3 and TRBJ1-2; no reliable D call. The germline V gene has CDR1 MNHEY and CDR2 SVGEGT. V lost 2 bases, J lost 2 bases, and 9 bases lay in between. The CDR3 is 14 residues long. The CDR3 nucleotides read TGTGCCAGCAGTTACCCCGTAGAGAACTATGGCTACACCTTC. Translated: CASSYPVENYGYTF.

This clonotype was seen more than once but under ten times. The chain has TRBV5-1 and TRBJ2-7; TRBD1 might be the D (5 bases). The V end was cut by 0 bases, the J end by 4 bases, with 14 bases between. The CDR3 has 15 residues. Per the germline V gene, CDR1 is SGHRS and CDR2 is YFSETQ. The DNA of the CDR3 is TGCGCCAGCAGCTTGGAGCCAGGGAATTGGTACGAGCAGTACTTC. Protein: CASSLEPGNWYEQYF.

This clonotype was seen at least ten times. J is TRBJ2-3 and V is TRBV12-3 or TRBV12-4; 10 nucleotides match TRBD1. V shed 6 bases, J shed 7 bases, and the junction held 13 bases outside the gene matches. CDR3 length: 16 amino acids. CDR3 in DNA: TGTGCCAGCAGCCCGCCCCCGGGACAGGGGAGGCATACGCAGTATTTT. As protein: CASSPPPGQGRHTQYF.

V and J are TRBV20-1 and TRBJ2-7; 12 bases are a match to TRBD2. With 6 bases clipped from V and 0 bases from J, the junction kept 6 bases outside the gene matches. This CDR3 has 15 residues. Germline CDR1 and CDR2: DFQATT and SNEGSKA (reference sequence). The CDR3 region is CSARRLAGASYEQYV. The CDR3 DNA sequence: TGCAGTGCCCGCCGACTAGCGGGGGCCTCCTACGAGCAGTACGTC.